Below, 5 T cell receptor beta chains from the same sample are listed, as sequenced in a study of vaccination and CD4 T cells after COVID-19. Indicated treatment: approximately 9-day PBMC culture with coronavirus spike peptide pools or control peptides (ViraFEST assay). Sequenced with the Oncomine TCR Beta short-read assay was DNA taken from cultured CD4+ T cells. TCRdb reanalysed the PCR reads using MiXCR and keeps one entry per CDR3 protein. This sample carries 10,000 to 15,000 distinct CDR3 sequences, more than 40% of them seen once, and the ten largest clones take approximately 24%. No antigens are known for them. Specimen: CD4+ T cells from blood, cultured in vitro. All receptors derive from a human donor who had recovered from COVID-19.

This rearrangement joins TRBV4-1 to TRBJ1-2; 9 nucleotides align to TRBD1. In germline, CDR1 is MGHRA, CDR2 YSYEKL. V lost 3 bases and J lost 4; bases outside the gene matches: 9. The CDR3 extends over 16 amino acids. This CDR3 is CASSQGGTGTIYGYTF. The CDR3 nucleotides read TGCGCCAGCAGCCAGGGCGGGACAGGGACCATCTATGGCTACACCTTC.

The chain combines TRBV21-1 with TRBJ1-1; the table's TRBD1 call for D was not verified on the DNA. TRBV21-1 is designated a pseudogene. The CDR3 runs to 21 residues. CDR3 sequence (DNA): TGTGCCAGCAGCAAAGTATCTGGTGAGGGGGCGCCCCAAATAAAGGACACTGAAGCTTTCTTT. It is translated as CASSKVSGEGAPQIKDTEAFF.

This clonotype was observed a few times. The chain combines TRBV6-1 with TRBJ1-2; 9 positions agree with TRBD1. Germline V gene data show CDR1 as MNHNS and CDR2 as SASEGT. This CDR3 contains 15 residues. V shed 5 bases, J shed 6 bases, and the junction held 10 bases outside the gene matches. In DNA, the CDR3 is TGTGCCAGCAGTCTAGGACAGGGGCGGACCAATGGCTACACCTTC. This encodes CASSLGQGRTNGYTF.

The CDR3 protein is CASSPETPAADTQYF. In DNA, the CDR3 is TGTGCCAGCAGTCCTGAGACACCCGCCGCGGATACGCAGTATTTT. The chain recombines TRBV28 with TRBJ2-3; D is unresolved. V was clipped by 5 bases and J by 6 bases, with 18 bases between them. The CDR3 spans 15 residues. Per germline, CDR1 MDHEN and CDR2 SYDVKM. Looking up the rest from reference TRBV28 and TRBJ2-3 gives the full variable domain: DVKVTQSSRYLVKRTGEKVFLECVQDMDHENMFWYRQDPGLGLRLIYFSYDVKMKEKGDIPEGYSVSREKKERFSLILESASTNQTSMYLCASSPETPAADTQYFGPGTRLTVL.

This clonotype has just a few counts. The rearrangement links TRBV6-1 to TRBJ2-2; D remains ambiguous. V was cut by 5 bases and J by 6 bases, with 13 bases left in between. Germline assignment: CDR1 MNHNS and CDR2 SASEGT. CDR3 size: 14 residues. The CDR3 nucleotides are TGTGCCAGCAGTAAGGGCCCGACACCCGGGGAGCTGTTTTTT. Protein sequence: CASSKGPTPGELFF.